This T cell receptor beta chain was observed in a study of T cell responses to AZD1222 COVID-19 vaccine (dated by TCRdb to the early 2020s). Regarding the complete study: A total of 230 to 250 trial participants underwent TCR sequencing, of whom some 200 had received two doses of AZD1222 and some 25 had received two doses of the MenACWY control vaccine. Trial participants were enrolled by age into 18-55, 56-69 and 70-plus year subgroups, with around 140, 26 and 57 TCR-sequenced participants respectively.

Read against the paper, the sample's time point label means: sample from adult after SARS-CoV-2 infection, after symptom onset. Two convalescent COVID-19 patients, sampled after symptom onset from adults with prior SARS-CoV-2 infection, were also TCR-sequenced for comparison. The CDR3 regions of human TCRbeta chains were analyzed by immunosequencing. The published analysis was carried out like this. Repertoire TCRs were matched against a reference library of SARS-CoV-2-specific TCRs generated with the MIRA antigen-specificity platform. Breadth was defined as the fraction of unique TCRs that were SARS-CoV-2-associated, and depth was defined as the fraction of total T cells that were SARS-CoV-2-associated. Using the MIRA data, every spike-specific TCR was mapped to the spike region that the TCR reacted to and assigned to either a CD4 or a CD8 class. Log10-transformed breadth and depth values were compared by one-way ANOVA with Sidak's multiple comparisons tests. TCRdb re-hosts the immuneACCESS table, in-frame sequences only. Its copies lack some clones; in the studies checked, an unresolved V gene accounts for under half of them, and the cause for the rest is not known. The DNA gave D and trimming, while V, J and clone size come from that table. The sample contains roughly 140,000 clones, around 85% of them found a single time. The top ten clones comprise more than 6.5% of the sample.

Notes on this clone: Its antigen specificity is not known. Base qualities were left out, and no much larger clone turns up one base away.

Results and caveats for the whole study, not just this receptor: Only five to seven AZD1222 recipients were SARS-CoV-2 seropositive at baseline, limiting conclusions about previously exposed vaccinees. CD4 TCRs associated with the vaccine covered the entire spike protein, and the dominant responses were in regions 160-218 and 743-854. After two AZD1222 doses, spike-specific TCR breadth and depth were significantly higher than at day 0 and than in MenACWY recipients. Participants were mostly white British, with more females than males. The authors suggested clonal diversity may have been underestimated. Reportedly, close to half of the unique spike-specific TCRs recognized epitopes lying outside the regions that are mutated in the B.1.351 and B.1.1.7 variants. The 56-69-year group was small, and its depth increase did not reach significance, likely because of low power. Because no day 14 peak-response samples were available, repertoires were characterized only after the peak T cell response.

The germline ends are 14 bases apart after V is trimmed by 7 bases and J by 4 bases. The CDR1 and CDR2 encoded by the germline V gene are WSHSY and SAAADI. Spanning cysteine to phenylalanine, the CDR3 consists of 13 amino acids. The CDR3 DNA has 39 bases and is translated from base 1. This chain joins TRBV10-2 to TRBJ2-7; the D assignment is uncertain and may be TRBD1 or TRBD2, with 6 bases supporting each. Material: peripheral blood, obtained after recovery from COVID-19. This clonotype was obtained from an adult who had recovered from COVID-19. This receptor has the CDR3 CASMDSGPYEQYF. The nucleotides read TGCGCCAGCATGGACAGCGGGCCATACGAGCAGTACTTC.